The T cell receptor beta chain under discussion was sequenced for a study of T cell responses to AZD1222 COVID-19 vaccine. Germline assignment: CDR1 SEHNR and CDR2 FQNEAQ (reference sequence). V lost 5 bases, J lost 2 bases, and 7 bases stayed unmatched. The CDR3 is made up of 15 amino acids. Data came from immunoSEQ multiplex PCR; TCRdb stores just in-frame clones and leaves some out. The sample lists over 85,000 clones; around 80% were seen once. As regards this clone: Its antigen remains unknown.

General study findings and limits: Only a handful of AZD1222 recipients, five to seven in all, had baseline seropositivity. Elevations in Spike-specific TCR breadth and depth followed administration of two AZD1222 doses.

The V call is TRBV7-9, the J call TRBJ2-3; 7 bases are a match to TRBD2. The sequencing here drew on peripheral blood, taken on day 0 of AZD1222 vaccination. This receptor was obtained from an adult in good health. The CDR3 DNA follows: TGTGCCAGCAGCCCGGGGGGACGGAACACAGATACGCAGTATTTT. This encodes CASSPGGRNTDTQYF. Filled out from reference TRBV7-9 and TRBJ2-3, the complete variable domain reads DTGVSQNPRHKITKRGQNVTFRCDPISEHNRLYWYRQTLGQGPEFLTYFQNEAQLEKSRLLSDRFSAERPKGSFSTLEIQRTEQGDSAMYLCASSPGGRNTDTQYFGPGTRLTVL.